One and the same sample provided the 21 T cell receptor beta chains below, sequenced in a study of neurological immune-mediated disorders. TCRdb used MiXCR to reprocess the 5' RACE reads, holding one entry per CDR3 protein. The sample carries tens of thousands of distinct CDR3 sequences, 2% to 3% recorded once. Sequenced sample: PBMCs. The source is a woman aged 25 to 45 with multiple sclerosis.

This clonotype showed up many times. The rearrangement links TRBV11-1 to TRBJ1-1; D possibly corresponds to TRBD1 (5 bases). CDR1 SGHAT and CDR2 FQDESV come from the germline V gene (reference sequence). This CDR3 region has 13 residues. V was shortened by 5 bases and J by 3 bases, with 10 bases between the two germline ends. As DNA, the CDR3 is TGTGCCAGCAGCCCGGGGGGTTACACTGAAGCTTTCTTT. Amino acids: CASSPGGYTEAFF.

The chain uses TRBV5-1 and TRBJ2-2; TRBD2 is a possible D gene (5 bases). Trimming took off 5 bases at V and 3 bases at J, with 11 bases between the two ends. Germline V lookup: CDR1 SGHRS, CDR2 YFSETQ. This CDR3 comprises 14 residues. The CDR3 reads CASSSDFHTGELFF. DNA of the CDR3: TGCGCCAGCAGTAGCGATTTCCACACCGGGGAGCTGTTTTTT.

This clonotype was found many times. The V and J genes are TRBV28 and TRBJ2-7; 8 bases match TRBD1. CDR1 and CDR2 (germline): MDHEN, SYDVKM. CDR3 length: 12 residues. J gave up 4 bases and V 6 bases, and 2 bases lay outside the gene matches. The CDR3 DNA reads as TGTGCCAGCAGCCAGGGGGCATACGAGCAGTACTTC. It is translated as CASSQGAYEQYF.

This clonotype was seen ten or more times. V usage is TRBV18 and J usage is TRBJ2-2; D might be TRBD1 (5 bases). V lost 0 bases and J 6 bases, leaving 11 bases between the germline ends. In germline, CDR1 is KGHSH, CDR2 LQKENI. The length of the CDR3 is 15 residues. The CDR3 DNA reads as TGTGCCAGCTCACCACCCGCAGGGTTCTCCGGGGAGCTGTTTTTT. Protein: CASSPPAGFSGELFF.

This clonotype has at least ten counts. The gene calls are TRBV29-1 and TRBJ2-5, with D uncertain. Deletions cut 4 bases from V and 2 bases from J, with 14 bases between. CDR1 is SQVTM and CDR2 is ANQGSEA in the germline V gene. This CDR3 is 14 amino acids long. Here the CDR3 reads CSVGLVGSQETQYF. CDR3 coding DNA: TGCAGCGTTGGTCTGGTCGGTTCACAAGAGACCCAGTACTTC. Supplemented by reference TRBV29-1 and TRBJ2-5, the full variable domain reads SAVISQKPSRDICQRGTSLTIQCQVDSQVTMMFWYRQQPGQSLTLIATANQGSEATYESGFVIDKFPISRPNLTFSTLTVSNMSPEDSSIYLCSVGLVGSQETQYFGPGTRLLVL.

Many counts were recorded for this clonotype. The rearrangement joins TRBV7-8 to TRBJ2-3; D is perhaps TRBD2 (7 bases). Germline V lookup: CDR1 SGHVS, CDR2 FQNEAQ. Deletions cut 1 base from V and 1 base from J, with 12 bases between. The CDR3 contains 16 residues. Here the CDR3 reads CASSLEGGLGTDTQYF. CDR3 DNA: TGTGCCAGCAGCTTAGAGGGGGGGCTTGGCACAGATACGCAGTATTTT. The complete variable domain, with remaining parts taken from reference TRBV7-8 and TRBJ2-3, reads GAGVSQSPRYKVAKRGQDVALRCDPISGHVSLFWYQQALGQGPEFLTYFQNEAQLDKSGLPSDRFFAERPEGSVSTLKIQRTQQEDSAVYLCASSLEGGLGTDTQYFGPGTRLTVL.

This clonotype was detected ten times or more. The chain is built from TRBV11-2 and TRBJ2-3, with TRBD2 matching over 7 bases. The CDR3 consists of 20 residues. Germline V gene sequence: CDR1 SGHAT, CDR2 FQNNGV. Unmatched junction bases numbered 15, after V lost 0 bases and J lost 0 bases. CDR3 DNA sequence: TGTGCCAGCAGCTTAGATCAAGCGGGAAGAGGAGCTTGGAGCACAGATACGCAGTATTTT. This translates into CASSLDQAGRGAWSTDTQYF.

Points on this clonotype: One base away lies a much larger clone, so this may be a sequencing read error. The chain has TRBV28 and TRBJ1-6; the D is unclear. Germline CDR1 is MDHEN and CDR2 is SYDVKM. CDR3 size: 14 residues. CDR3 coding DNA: TGTGCCAGCAGTTTAGCGTCGGGTCGTTCACACCTCCACTTT. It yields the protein CASSLASGRSHLHF. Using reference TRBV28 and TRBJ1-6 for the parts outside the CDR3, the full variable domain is DVKVTQSSRYLVKRTGEKVFLECVQDMDHENMFWYRQDPGLGLRLIYFSYDVKMKEKGDIPEGYSVSREKKERFSLILESASTNQTSMYLCASSLASGRSHLHFGNGTRLTVT.

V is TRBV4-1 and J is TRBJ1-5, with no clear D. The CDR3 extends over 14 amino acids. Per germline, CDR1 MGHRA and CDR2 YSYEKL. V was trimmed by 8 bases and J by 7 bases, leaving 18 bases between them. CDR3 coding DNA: TGCGCCAGCGGAACGACATATCCTATCCAGCCCCAGCATTTT. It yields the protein CASGTTYPIQPQHF.

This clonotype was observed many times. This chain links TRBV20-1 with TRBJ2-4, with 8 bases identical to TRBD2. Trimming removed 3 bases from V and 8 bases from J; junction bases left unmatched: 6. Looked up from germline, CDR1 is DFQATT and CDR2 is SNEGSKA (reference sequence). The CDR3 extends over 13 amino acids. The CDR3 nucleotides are TGCAGTGCTAGCGGCGGGAGGTCTTACATTCAGTACTTC. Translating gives CSASGGRSYIQYF.

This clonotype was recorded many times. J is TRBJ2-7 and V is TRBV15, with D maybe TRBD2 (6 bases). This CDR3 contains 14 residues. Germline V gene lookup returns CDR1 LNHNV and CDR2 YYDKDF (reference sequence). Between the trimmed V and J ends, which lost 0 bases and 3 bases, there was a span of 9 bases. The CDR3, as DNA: TGTGCCACCAGCAGAGAACGGAGGGGCTACGAGCAGTACTTC. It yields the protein CATSRERRGYEQYF.

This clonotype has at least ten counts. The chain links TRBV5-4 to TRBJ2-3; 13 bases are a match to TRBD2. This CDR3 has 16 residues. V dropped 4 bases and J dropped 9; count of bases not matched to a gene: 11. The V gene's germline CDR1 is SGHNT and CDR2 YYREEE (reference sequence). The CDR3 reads CASSPGLAGDIVTQYF. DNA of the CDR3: TGTGCCAGCAGCCCTGGACTAGCGGGAGATATCGTGACGCAGTATTTT.

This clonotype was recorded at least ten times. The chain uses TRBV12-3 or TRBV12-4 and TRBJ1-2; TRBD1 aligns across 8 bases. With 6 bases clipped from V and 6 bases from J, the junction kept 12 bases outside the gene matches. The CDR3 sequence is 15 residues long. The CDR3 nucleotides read TGTGCCAGCAGCCAACATCCGGGACAGGACGATGGCTACACCTTC. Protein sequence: CASSQHPGQDDGYTF.

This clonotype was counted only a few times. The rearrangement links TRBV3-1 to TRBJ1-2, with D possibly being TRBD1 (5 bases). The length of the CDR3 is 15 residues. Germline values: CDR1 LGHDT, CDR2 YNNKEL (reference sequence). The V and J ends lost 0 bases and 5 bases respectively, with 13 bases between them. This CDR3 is CASSQETARTYGYTF. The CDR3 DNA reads TGTGCCAGCAGCCAAGAGACAGCCCGGACGTATGGCTACACCTTC.

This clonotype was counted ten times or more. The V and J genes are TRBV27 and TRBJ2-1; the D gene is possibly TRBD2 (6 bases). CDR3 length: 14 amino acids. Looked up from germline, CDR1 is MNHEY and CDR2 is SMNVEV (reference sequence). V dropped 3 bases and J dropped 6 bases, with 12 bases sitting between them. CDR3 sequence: CASSFRGTVNEQFF. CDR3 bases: TGTGCCAGCAGTTTTCGCGGGACGGTCAATGAGCAGTTCTTC.

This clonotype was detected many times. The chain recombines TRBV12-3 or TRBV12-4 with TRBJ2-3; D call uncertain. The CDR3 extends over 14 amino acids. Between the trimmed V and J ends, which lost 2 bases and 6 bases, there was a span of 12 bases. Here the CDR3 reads CASSLNRMTDTQYF. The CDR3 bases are TGTGCCAGCAGTTTAAACCGCATGACCGATACGCAGTATTTT.

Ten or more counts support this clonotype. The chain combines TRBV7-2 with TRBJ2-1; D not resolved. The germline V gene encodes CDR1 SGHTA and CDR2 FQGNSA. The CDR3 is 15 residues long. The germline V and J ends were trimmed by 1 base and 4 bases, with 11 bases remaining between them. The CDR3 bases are TGTGCCAGCAGCTTAGAGGGTTTCCTGTACAATGAGCAGTTCTTC. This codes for CASSLEGFLYNEQFF.

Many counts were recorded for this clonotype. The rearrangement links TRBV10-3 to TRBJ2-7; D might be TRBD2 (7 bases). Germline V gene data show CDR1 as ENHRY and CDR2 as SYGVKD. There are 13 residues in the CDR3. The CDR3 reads CASRGLAVYEQYF. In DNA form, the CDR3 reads TGTGCGTCCCGGGGGCTAGCGGTCTACGAGCAGTACTTC.

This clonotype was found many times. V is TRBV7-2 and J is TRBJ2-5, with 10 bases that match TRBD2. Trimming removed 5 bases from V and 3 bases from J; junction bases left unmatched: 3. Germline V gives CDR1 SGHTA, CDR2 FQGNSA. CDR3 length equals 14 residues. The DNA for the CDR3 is TGTGCCAGCAGCGAACTAGCGGGGAAAGAGACCCAGTACTTC. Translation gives CASSELAGKETQYF.

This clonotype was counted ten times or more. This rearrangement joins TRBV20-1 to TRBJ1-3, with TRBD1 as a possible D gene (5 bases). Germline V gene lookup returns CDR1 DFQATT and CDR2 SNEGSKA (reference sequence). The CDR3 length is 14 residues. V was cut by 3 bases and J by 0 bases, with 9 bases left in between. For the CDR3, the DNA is TGCAGTGCTAGTGGCGGGGGCTCTGGAAACACCATATATTTT. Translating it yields CSASGGGSGNTIYF.

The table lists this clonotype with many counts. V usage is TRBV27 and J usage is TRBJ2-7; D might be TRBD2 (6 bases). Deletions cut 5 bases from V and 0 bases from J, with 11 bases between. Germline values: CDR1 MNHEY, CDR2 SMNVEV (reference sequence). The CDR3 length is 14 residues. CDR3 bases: TGTGCCAGCAGTCGCGGGACGGACTCCTACGAGCAGTACTTC. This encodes CASSRGTDSYEQYF.